This TCR beta chain was captured in a study of CD8+ T cells in alopecia areata. In the study overall: Each day, treated patients took oral tofacitinib twice, at 5 to 10 mg per dose.

RNA extraction was followed by reverse transcription into cDNA, which acted as the sequencing template. The protocol was immunoSEQ multiplex PCR, while the TCRdb copy is restricted to in-frame clones and leaves out a portion. The profile shows about 97,000 clones, 41% of them singletons. Punch biopsies of lesional scalp, plus peripheral blood, were taken from alopecia areata patients. Concerning this clone: The target antigen is unknown.

The study, taken as a whole, reports: Normal scalp had lower clonality than lesional scalp, with alopecia totalis/universalis lesions showing this most strongly.

This TCR was recovered from a human donor with alopecia areata. The specimen sequenced was CD4+ T cells sorted from blood.

CDR3 in amino acids: CASSLGGRETQYF. In DNA, the CDR3 is TGTGCCAGCAGCTTAGGGGGTCGGGAGACCCAGTACTTC. This chain joins TRBV7-3 and TRBJ2-5; either TRBD1 or TRBD2 may fit D (5 bases each). V gave up 2 bases and J gave up 5 bases, with 9 bases separating them. The CDR3 is 13 residues long. Germline V lookup: CDR1 SGHTA, CDR2 FQGTGA.